These 12 T cell receptor beta chains share one sample of origin, sequenced in a study of shared T cell receptors in the human thymus. The assay was immunoSEQ multiplex PCR, and TCRdb's table has in-frame clones only and misses some. Counted here are approximately 730,000 clones, approximately 83% occurring once; the ten biggest clones make up around 0.0099%. The same sample was also studied in work on human thymus T cells.

Sequencing used thymocytes. The receptors stem from a girl under three years old with a congenital heart defect.

The chain couples TRBV4-1 to TRBJ2-1, with TRBD1 matching 7 bases. Germline values: CDR1 MGHRA, CDR2 YSYEKL. The V segment lost 0 bases and the J segment 4 bases; nucleotides outside the gene matches: 9. The CDR3 is 17 residues long. CDR3 sequence (DNA): TGCGCCAGCAGCCAAGATAAGTCAGGGGGAATGTACAATGAGCAGTTCTTC. Translation: CASSQDKSGGMYNEQFF.

The chain joins TRBV7-6 to TRBJ2-5; no firm D call. There are 14 residues in the CDR3. Germline CDR1 is SGHVS and CDR2 is FNYEAQ. Trimming pared 4 bases from V and 2 bases from J, leaving 11 bases between. In DNA form, the CDR3 reads TGTGCCAGCAGCTCCTTACTACCTCAAGAGACCCAGTACTTC. Translation: CASSSLLPQETQYF.

This rearrangement joins TRBV19 to TRBJ1-2; perhaps TRBD1 as D (5 bases). V shed 8 bases and J shed 0 bases, with 16 bases lying between them. There are 15 residues in the CDR3. Germline values: CDR1 LNHDA, CDR2 SQIVND (reference sequence). The CDR3 sequence: CASRDRFDTNYGYTF. Here the CDR3 DNA reads TGTGCCAGTCGCGACAGATTTGACACTAACTATGGCTACACCTTC.

V and J are TRBV4-3 and TRBJ1-1; D ambiguous. Looked up from germline, CDR1 is LGHNA and CDR2 is YSLEER. CDR3 length: 14 residues. The V end lost 1 base, the J end lost 11 bases, and 17 bases lay between the germline ends. The DNA of the CDR3 is TGCGCCAGCAGCCAAGGGGTTCGGGGTTTCCTGGCTTTCTTT. Protein product: CASSQGVRGFLAFF.

The chain recombines TRBV19 with TRBJ1-2; a possible D gene is TRBD1 (6 bases). The CDR3 consists of 15 residues. CDR1 and CDR2 from the germline V gene are LNHDA and SQIVND (reference sequence). V lost 5 bases, J lost 8 bases, and 21 bases lay in between. For the CDR3, the DNA is TGTGCCAGTAGTTCCCCGGGACACCTGGCAAGGGGCTACACCTTC. It is translated as CASSSPGHLARGYTF. Filled out from reference TRBV19 and TRBJ1-2, the complete variable domain reads DGGITQSPKYLFRKEGQNVTLSCEQNLNHDAMYWYRQDPGQGLRLIYYSQIVNDFQKGDIAEGYSVSREKKESFPLTVTSAQKNPTAFYLCASSSPGHLARGYTFGSGTRLTVV.

The V gene is TRBV27, the J gene TRBJ2-7, with 8 bases lining up with TRBD1. The V and J ends lost 4 bases and 12 bases, in that order; junction bases with no gene match: 20. Germline-derived CDR1 and CDR2 are MNHEY and SMNVEV (reference sequence). This CDR3 is 16 amino acids long. CDR3 in amino acids: CASSSQPGTGMHNGYF. As DNA, the CDR3 is TGTGCCAGCAGTTCACAGCCCGGGACAGGAATGCACAACGGGTACTTC.

CDR3 amino acids: CASRRQGWSGELFF. The CDR3 DNA reads TGTGCCAGCAGACGACAGGGATGGTCGGGGGAGCTGTTTTTT. V is TRBV11-2 and J is TRBJ2-2; 7 bases agree with TRBD1. From germline, CDR1 is SGHAT and CDR2 FQNNGV. With 6 bases clipped from V and 8 bases from J, the junction kept 9 bases outside the gene matches. The CDR3 is 14 residues long.

The genes are TRBV4-3 and TRBJ1-1, with TRBD1 as a possible D gene (6 bases). Trimming removed 0 bases from V and 3 bases from J, with 17 bases in between. Germline loops: CDR1 LGHNA, CDR2 YSLEER. The CDR3 runs 17 residues. The CDR3 sequence is CASSQDGGTGWDTEAFF. The CDR3 coding sequence is TGCGCCAGCAGCCAAGATGGGGGTACAGGGTGGGACACTGAAGCTTTCTTT.

The chain couples TRBV5-4 to TRBJ1-2, with 9 bases fitting TRBD1. Germline V lookup: CDR1 SGHNT, CDR2 YYREEE (reference sequence). V was pared by 1 base and J by 5 bases, with 6 bases of the junction left unmatched. This CDR3 contains 15 residues. The CDR3 loop reads CASSLLGQGMYGYTF. The CDR3 region has the DNA TGTGCCAGCAGCTTGTTGGGACAGGGTATGTATGGCTACACCTTC.

V and J are TRBV6-1 and TRBJ2-7; tentative D call: TRBD2 (6 bases). Germline CDR1 reads MNHNS; CDR2 reads SASEGT. V lost 9 bases, J lost 6 bases, and 15 bases lay in between. CDR3 length: 12 residues. CDR3 bases: TGTGCCAGTAGGGAGGTCCGCGGCGAGCAGTACTTC. Translated: CASREVRGEQYF.

The chain links TRBV5-1 to TRBJ2-4; 9 bases are shared with TRBD2. Trimming at V came to 4 bases and at J to 7 bases, leaving 9 bases not matched to a gene. This CDR3 contains 15 residues. CDR1 is SGHRS, CDR2 YFSETQ, per germline. The CDR3: CASSQTSGSGNIQYF. The DNA for the CDR3 is TGCGCCAGCAGCCAGACTAGCGGTAGCGGGAACATTCAGTACTTC.

This clone is a singleton in its sample. The chain employs TRBV27 and TRBJ2-4, with D perhaps TRBD2 (6 bases). Per the germline V gene, CDR1 is MNHEY and CDR2 is SMNVEV (reference sequence). The CDR3 is 13 residues long. Trimming removed 5 bases at V and 4 bases at J, with 9 bases between. The CDR3 region is CASSEGRKNIQYF. As DNA, the CDR3 is TGTGCCAGCAGTGAGGGGAGGAAAAACATTCAGTACTTC.